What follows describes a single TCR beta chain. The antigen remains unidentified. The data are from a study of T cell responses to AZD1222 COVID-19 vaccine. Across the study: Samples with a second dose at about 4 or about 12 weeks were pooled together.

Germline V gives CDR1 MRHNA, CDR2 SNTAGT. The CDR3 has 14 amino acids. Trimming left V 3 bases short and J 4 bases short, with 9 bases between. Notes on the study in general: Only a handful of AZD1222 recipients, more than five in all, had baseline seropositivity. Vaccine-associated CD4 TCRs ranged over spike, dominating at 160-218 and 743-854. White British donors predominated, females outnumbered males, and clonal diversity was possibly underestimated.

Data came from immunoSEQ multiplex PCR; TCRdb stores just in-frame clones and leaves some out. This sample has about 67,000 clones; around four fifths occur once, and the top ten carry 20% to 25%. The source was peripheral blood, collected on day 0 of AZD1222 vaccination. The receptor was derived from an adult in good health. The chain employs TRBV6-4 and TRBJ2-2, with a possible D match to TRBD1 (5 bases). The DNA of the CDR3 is TGTGCCAGCAGTGAGGGGCTCACCACCGGGGAGCTGTTTTTT. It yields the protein CASSEGLTTGELFF.